This TCR beta chain was retrieved from a study of T cells in Graves' hyperthyroidism and ophthalmopathy. Study as a whole: Peripheral blood draws took place at initial diagnosis, ahead of any treatment. Study results and caveats: The model anticipated ophthalmopathy a median approximately 6.7 months pre-onset.

With regard to this clonotype: Its antigen is undetermined.

Researchers took RNA transcripts and amplified the TCR beta CDR3 regions from them. In the first-round RT-PCR of the TCR CDR3, the HTBI primer set was used. Each CDR3 protein is one row after TCRdb ran MiXCR on the multiplex PCR reads. The sample lists a few hundred thousand distinct CDR3 sequences; more than 20% were seen once. With 0 bases removed from V and 5 bases from J, the gap between germline ends came to 14 bases. The CDR3 length is 16 residues. Looked up from germline, CDR1 is MNHNS and CDR2 is SASEGT. Absence of ophthalmopathy progression within 18 months defined stable Graves' hyperthyroidism. Patients aged 18 to 65 with hyperthyroidism were newly diagnosed, with duration under 2 months.

Sequenced sample: blood. The sequence was obtained from a young man with Graves' hyperthyroidism. The genes are TRBV6-1 and TRBJ1-5; no definite D call. The CDR3 here is CASSEAEGSGDQPQHF. CDR3 nucleotide sequence: TGTGCCAGCAGTGAAGCCGAAGGTTCGGGCGATCAGCCCCAGCATTTT.